This TCR beta chain is from a study of T cell changes during pregnancy in multiple sclerosis. This clone showed up just a few times. The length of the CDR3 is 20 residues. The germline V gene encodes CDR1 ENHRY and CDR2 SYGVKD. Trimming removed 7 bases from V and 4 bases from J; junction bases left unmatched: 18. Sequenced by immunoSEQ multiplex PCR; TCRdb stores in-frame clones only, minus some. The sample lists some 81,000 clones, about 92% occurring once. The chain recombines TRBV10-3 with TRBJ2-1, with 14 bases aligning to TRBD2. The sequencing here drew on peripheral blood, taken after pregnancy. This TCR came from a female donor in good health, enrolled as a control in a pregnancy study. In nucleotides, the CDR3 is TGTGCCATCAAGAATCCCGGGACTAGCGGGAGTAACGGGGGATACAATGAGCAGTTCTTC. As protein: CAIKNPGTSGSNGGYNEQFF.